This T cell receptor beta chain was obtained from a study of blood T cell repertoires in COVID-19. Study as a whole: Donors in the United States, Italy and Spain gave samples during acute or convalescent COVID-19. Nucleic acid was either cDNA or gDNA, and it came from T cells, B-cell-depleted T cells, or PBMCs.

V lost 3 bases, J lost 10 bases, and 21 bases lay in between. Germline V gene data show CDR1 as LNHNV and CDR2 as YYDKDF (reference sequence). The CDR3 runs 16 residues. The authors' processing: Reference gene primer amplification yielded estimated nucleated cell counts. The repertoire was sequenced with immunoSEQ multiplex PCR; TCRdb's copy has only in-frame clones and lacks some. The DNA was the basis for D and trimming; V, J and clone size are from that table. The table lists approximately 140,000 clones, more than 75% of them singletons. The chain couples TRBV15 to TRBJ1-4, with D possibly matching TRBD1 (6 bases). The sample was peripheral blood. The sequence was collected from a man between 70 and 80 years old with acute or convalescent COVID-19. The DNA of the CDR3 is TGTGCCACCAGCAGCAAGACGGGAGGGGGTAGCGTAAAACTGTTTTTT. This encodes CATSSKTGGGSVKLFF.